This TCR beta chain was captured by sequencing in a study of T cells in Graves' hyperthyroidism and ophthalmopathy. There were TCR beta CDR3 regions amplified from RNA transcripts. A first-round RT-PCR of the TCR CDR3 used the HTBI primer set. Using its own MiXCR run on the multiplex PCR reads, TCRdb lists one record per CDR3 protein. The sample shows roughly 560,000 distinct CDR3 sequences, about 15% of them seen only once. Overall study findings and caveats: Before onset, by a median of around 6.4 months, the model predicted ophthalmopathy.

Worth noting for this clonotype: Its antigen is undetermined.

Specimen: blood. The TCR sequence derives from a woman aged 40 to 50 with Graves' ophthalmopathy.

CDR3 protein: CASSIAPGGELFF. In nucleotides, the CDR3 is TGTGCCAGTAGTATAGCCCCGGGCGGGGAGCTGTTTTTT. This rearrangement joins TRBV19 to TRBJ2-2; D unclear. V lost 1 base to trimming and J lost 7 bases, with 7 bases between them. The CDR3 runs to 13 residues. Germline CDR1 and CDR2: LNHDA and SQIVND (reference sequence). The full variable domain, completed using reference TRBV19 and TRBJ2-2, is DGGITQSPKYLFRKEGQNVTLSCEQNLNHDAMYWYRQDPGQGLRLIYYSQIVNDFQKGDIAEGYSVSREKKESFPLTVTSAQKNPTAFYLCASSIAPGGELFFGEGSRLTVL.